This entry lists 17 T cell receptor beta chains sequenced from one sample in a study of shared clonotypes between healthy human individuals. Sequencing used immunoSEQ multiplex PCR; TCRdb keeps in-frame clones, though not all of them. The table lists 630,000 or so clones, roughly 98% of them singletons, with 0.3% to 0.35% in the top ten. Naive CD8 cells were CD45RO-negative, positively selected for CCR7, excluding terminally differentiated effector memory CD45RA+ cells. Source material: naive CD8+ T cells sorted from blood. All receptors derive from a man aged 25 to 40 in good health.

Written as DNA, the CDR3 is TGTGCCAGCAGCTTCGGAGGGGCAGGTTATGGCTACACCTTC. Translation gives CASSFGGAGYGYTF. This chain links TRBV11-2 with TRBJ1-2, with D possibly TRBD1 on 5 matching bases. Trimming took 3 bases from V and 5 from J, leaving 13 bases between them. This CDR3 contains 14 residues. CDR1 and CDR2 (germline): SGHAT, FQNNGV. Filled out from reference TRBV11-2 and TRBJ1-2, the complete variable domain reads EAGVAQSPRYKIIEKRQSVAFWCNPISGHATLYWYQQILGQGPKLLIQFQNNGVVDDSQLPKDRFSAERLKGVDSTLKIQPAKLEDSAVYLCASSFGGAGYGYTFGSGTRLTVV.

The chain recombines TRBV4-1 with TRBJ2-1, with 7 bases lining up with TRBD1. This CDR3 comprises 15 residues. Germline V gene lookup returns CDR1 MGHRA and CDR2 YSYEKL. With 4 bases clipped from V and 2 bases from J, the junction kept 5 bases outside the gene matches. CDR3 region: CASSLQTGTYNEQFF. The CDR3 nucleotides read TGCGCCAGCAGCCTTCAGACAGGGACCTACAATGAGCAGTTCTTC.

The CDR3 sequence is CASSPIGTTSWGYYGYTF. DNA of the CDR3: TGTGCCAGCAGCCCAATCGGGACAACCTCCTGGGGGTACTATGGCTACACCTTC. The chain combines TRBV7-9 with TRBJ1-2; D is perhaps TRBD1 (6 bases). Trimming took off 5 bases at V and 3 bases at J, with 25 bases between the two ends. There are 18 residues in the CDR3. Germline V gives CDR1 SEHNR, CDR2 FQNEAQ (reference sequence).

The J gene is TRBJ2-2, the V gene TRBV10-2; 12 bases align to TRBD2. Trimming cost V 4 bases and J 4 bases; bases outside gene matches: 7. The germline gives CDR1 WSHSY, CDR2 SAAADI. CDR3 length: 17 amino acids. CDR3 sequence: CASSGLAGGPTTGELFF. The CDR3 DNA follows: TGCGCCAGCAGTGGTCTAGCGGGAGGGCCGACCACCGGGGAGCTGTTTTTT.

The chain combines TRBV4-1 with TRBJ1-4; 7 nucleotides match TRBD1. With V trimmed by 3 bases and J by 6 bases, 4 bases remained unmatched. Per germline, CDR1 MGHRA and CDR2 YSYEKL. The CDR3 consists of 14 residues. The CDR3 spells CASSHLGTDEKLFF. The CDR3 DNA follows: TGCGCCAGCAGCCACCTCGGGACAGATGAAAAACTGTTTTTT.

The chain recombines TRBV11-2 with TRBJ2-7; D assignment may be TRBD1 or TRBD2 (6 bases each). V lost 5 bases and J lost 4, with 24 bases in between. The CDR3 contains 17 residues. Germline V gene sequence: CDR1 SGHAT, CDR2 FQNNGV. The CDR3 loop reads CASSLPPGGRTFYEQYF. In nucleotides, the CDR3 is TGTGCCAGCAGCCTTCCCCCCGGGGGCCGTACCTTTTACGAGCAGTACTTC. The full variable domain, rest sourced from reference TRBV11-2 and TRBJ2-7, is EAGVAQSPRYKIIEKRQSVAFWCNPISGHATLYWYQQILGQGPKLLIQFQNNGVVDDSQLPKDRFSAERLKGVDSTLKIQPAKLEDSAVYLCASSLPPGGRTFYEQYFGPGTRLTVT.

CDR3 bases: TGTGCCAGCAATGAGGGACCGAACACTGAAGCTTTCTTT. Protein product: CASNEGPNTEAFF. The chain links TRBV13 to TRBJ1-1, with D possibly TRBD1 on 5 matching bases. Trimming removed 7 bases from V and 1 base from J, with 10 bases in between. The CDR3 contains 13 residues. CDR1 and CDR2 from the germline V gene are PRHDT and FYEKMQ (reference sequence). The variable domain in full, with the rest retrieved from reference TRBV13 and TRBJ1-1, is AAGVIQSPRHLIKEKRETATLKCYPIPRHDTVYWYQQGPGQDPQFLISFYEKMQSDKGSIPDRFSAQQFSDYHSELNMSSLELGDSALYFCASNEGPNTEAFFGQGTRLTVV.

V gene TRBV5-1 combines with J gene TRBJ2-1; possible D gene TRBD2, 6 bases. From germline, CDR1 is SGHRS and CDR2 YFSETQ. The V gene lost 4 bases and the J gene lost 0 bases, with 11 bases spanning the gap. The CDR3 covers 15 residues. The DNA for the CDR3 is TGCGCCAGCAGCCCGGGGAGGAGCTCCTACAATGAGCAGTTCTTC. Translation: CASSPGRSSYNEQFF.

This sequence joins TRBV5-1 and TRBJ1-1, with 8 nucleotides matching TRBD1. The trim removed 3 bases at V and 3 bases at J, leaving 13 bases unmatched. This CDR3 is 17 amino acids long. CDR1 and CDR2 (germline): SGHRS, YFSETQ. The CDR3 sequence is CASSSKRQGTTDTEAFF. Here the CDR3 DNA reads TGCGCCAGCAGCTCAAAGAGACAGGGGACGACTGACACTGAAGCTTTCTTT.

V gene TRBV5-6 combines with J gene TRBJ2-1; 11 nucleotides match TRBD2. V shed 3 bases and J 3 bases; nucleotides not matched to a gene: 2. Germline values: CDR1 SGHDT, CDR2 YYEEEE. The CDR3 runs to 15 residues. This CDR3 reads CASSSGLADYNEQFF. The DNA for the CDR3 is TGTGCCAGCAGCTCGGGACTAGCGGACTACAATGAGCAGTTCTTC.

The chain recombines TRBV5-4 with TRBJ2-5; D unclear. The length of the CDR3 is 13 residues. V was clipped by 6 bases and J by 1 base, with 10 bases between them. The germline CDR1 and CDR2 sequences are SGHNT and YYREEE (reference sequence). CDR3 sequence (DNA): TGTGCCAGCATGGGTAGAGGCCAAGAGACCCAGTACTTC. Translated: CASMGRGQETQYF.

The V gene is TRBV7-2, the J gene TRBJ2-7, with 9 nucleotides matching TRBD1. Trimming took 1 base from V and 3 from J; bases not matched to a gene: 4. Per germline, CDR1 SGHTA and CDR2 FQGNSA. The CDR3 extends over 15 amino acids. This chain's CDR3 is CASSLVPGQGYEQYF. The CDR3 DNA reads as TGTGCCAGCAGCTTAGTACCGGGACAGGGCTACGAGCAGTACTTC.

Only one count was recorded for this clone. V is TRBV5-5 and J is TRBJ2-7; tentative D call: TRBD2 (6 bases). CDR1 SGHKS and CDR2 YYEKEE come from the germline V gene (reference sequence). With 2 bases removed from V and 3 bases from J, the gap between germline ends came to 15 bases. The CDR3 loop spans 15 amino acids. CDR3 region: CASSFVSAGLYEQYF. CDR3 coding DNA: TGTGCCAGCAGCTTTGTCTCCGCGGGGCTCTACGAGCAGTACTTC.

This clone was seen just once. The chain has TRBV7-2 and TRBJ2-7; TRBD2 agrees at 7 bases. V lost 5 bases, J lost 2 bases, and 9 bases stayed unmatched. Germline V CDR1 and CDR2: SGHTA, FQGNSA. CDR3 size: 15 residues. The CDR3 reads CASSPPSGPTYEQYF. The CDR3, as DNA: TGTGCCAGCAGCCCGCCTAGCGGTCCGACCTACGAGCAGTACTTC.

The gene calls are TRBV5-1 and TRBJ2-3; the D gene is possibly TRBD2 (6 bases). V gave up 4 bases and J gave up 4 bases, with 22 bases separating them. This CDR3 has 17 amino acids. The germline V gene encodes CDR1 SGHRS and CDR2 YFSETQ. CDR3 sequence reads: CASSPPIGGRIADTQYF. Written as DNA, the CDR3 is TGCGCCAGCAGCCCCCCAATTGGAGGGAGGATCGCAGATACGCAGTATTTT. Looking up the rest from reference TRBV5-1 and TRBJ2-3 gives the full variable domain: KAGVTQTPRYLIKTRGQQVTLSCSPISGHRSVSWYQQTPGQGLQFLFEYFSETQRNKGNFPGRFSGRQFSNSRSEMNVSTLELGDSALYLCASSPPIGGRIADTQYFGPGTRLTVL.

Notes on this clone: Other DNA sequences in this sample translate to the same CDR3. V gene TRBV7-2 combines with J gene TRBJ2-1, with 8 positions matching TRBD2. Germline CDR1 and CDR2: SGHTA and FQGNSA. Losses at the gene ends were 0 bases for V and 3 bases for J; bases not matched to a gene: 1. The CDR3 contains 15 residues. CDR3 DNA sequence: TGTGCCAGCAGCTTAGCGGGGACTAGCTACAATGAGCAGTTCTTC. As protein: CASSLAGTSYNEQFF. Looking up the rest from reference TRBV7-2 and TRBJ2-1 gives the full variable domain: GAGVSQSPSNKVTEKGKDVELRCDPISGHTALYWYRQSLGQGLEFLIYFQGNSAPDKSGLPSDRFSAERTGGSVSTLTIQRTQQEDSAVYLCASSLAGTSYNEQFFGPGTRLTVL.

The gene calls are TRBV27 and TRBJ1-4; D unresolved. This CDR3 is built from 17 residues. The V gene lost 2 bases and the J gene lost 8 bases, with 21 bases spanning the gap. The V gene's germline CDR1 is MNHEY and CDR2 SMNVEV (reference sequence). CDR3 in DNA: TGTGCCAGCAGTTTAGGCCCACTCTATGACGCGAGGGAAAAACTGTTTTTT. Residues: CASSLGPLYDAREKLFF.